This T cell receptor beta chain came from a study of blood T cell repertoires in COVID-19. Whole-study context: There were acute and convalescent COVID-19 samples, and they came from the United States, Italy and Spain.

Germline V CDR1 and CDR2: SEHNR, FQNEAQ (reference sequence). With 2 bases removed from V and 8 bases from J, the gap between germline ends came to 15 bases. The CDR3 is 14 amino acids. Original analysis: Amplification with reference gene primers provided the estimates of nucleated cell counts. The data were produced by immunoSEQ multiplex PCR, yet TCRdb's version contains in-frame clones alone and is incomplete. V and J calls plus clone size are reproduced from that table; the DNA served to infer D and trimming. Of around 68,000 clones in the sample, 85% to 95% are singletons; the top ten hold approximately 2.9%.

Sequenced material: peripheral blood. The clonotype originates from a man in his 70s with active COVID-19. The chain has TRBV7-9 and TRBJ1-2, with D tentatively TRBD1 (5 bases). This chain's CDR3 is CASSLSAGKGGYTF. The CDR3 DNA is TGTGCCAGCAGCTTATCTGCGGGGAAGGGGGGCTACACCTTC.